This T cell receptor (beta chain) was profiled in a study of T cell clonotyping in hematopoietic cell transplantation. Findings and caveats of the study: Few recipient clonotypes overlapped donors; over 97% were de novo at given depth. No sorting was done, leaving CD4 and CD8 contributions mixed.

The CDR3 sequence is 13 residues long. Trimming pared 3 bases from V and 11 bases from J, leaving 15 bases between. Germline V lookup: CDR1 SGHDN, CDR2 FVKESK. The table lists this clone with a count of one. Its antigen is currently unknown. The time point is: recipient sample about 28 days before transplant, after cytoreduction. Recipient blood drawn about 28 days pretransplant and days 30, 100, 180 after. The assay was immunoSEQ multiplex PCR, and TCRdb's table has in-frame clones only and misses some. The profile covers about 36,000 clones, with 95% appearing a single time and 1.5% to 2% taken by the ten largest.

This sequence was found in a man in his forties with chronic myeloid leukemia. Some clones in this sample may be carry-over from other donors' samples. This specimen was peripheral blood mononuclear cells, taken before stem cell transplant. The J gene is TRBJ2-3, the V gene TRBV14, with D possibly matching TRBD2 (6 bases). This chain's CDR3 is CASSHAGTPKQYF. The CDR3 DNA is TGTGCCAGCAGCCATGCCGGGACTCCCAAGCAGTATTTT.